Each of the 11 T cell receptor beta chains below was sequenced from the same sample in a study of molecular identifiers for immune sequencing clone quantification. From the PCR reads, TCRdb called clonotypes with MiXCR, one entry per CDR3 protein. The sample contains over 600,000 distinct CDR3 sequences, around 20% of which appear only once. The sequenced sample was naive CD8+ T cells from blood, with Jurkat cell RNA spiked in. Subset indicated: FACS-sorted CD8+CD4-CCR7+CD45RA+ naive T cells. These receptors originate from a human donor in good health. Some libraries in this study had Jurkat cell RNA spiked in.

This clonotype was counted ten times or more. The chain joins TRBV29-1 to TRBJ2-7; 9 bases map to TRBD1. Looked up from germline, CDR1 is SQVTM and CDR2 is ANQGSEA. The CDR3 runs 18 residues. J gave up 6 bases and V 0 bases, and 18 bases lay outside the gene matches. The CDR3 reads CSVEDLTMVQGAKGEQYF. CDR3 bases: TGCAGCGTTGAAGATCTTACTATGGTACAGGGGGCGAAGGGCGAGCAGTACTTC.

This clonotype came up a few times. This chain links TRBV7-9 with TRBJ2-7, with 12 positions matching TRBD1. CDR1 and CDR2 from the germline V gene are SEHNR and FQNEAQ (reference sequence). The CDR3 contains 17 residues. V was pared by 1 base and J by 0 bases, with 4 bases of the junction left unmatched. CDR3 amino acids: CASSLGGQGAFSYEQYF. CDR3 nucleotides: TGTGCCAGCAGCTTAGGGGGACAGGGGGCCTTCTCCTACGAGCAGTACTTC.

Worth noting for this clonotype: A read error may account for a junction end that differs from germline. The chain links TRBV2 to TRBJ1-5; D remains unclear. Germline CDR1 SNHLY, CDR2 FYNNEI. This CDR3 contains 14 residues. The CDR3 is CASSEKQLNQPRHF. CDR3 sequence (DNA): TGTGCCAGCAGTGAAAAACAGCTCAATCAGCCCCGGCATTTT.

As concerns this clonotype: The junction differs from germline at one of its ends, possibly a read error. The chain carries TRBV12-5 and TRBJ2-5; 7 nucleotides line up with TRBD1. The CDR3 is 15 residues long. In germline, CDR1 is LGHNT, CDR2 FRNRAP. CDR3 sequence (DNA): TGTGCTAGTGGGCCTTCAGGGGGTTACCAAGGGACCCAGTACTTC. Protein: CASGPSGGYQGTQYF.

This clonotype was seen ten or more times. This chain links TRBV6-2 or TRBV6-3 with TRBJ2-7, with unresolved D. This CDR3 is 14 amino acids long. Germline CDR1 and CDR2: MNHEY and SVGEGT. Trimming removed 4 bases at V and 3 bases at J, with 13 bases between. The CDR3 is CASSLGQFVYEQYF. DNA of the CDR3: TGTGCCAGCAGTTTAGGGCAATTCGTCTACGAGCAGTACTTC.

This clonotype appeared a few times. This sequence joins TRBV19 and TRBJ2-7; 8 bases align to TRBD1. This CDR3 comprises 15 residues. Germline loops: CDR1 LNHDA, CDR2 SQIVND (reference sequence). J gave up 4 bases and V 5 bases, and 10 bases lay outside the gene matches. The chain's CDR3 is CASSHPGQEKYEQYF. CDR3 nucleotides: TGTGCCAGTAGTCACCCGGGACAGGAGAAATACGAGCAGTACTTC.

Concerning this clonotype: With a much larger clone just one base away, this may be a read error. The CDR3 region is CASSLAGFTYEQHF. CDR3 nucleotides: TGTGCCAGCAGTCTAGCCGGATTTACCTACGAGCAGCACTTC. V gene TRBV7-9 combines with J gene TRBJ2-7, with D possibly being TRBD2 (5 bases). Germline lookup yields CDR1 SEHNR and CDR2 FQNEAQ (reference sequence). The CDR3 sequence is 14 residues long.

This clonotype was detected only a few times. This rearrangement joins TRBV12-3 or TRBV12-4 to TRBJ2-3; TRBD2 matches 7 bases. V lost 0 bases, J lost 6 bases, and 9 bases stayed unmatched. This CDR3 has 16 amino acids. CDR3: CASSLAGLEFGDTQYF. CDR3 coding DNA: TGTGCCAGCAGTTTAGCCGGACTAGAGTTCGGCGATACGCAGTATTTT.

There are many counts of this clonotype. This rearrangement joins TRBV6-1 to TRBJ2-5, with 10 bases aligning to TRBD2. Germline CDR1 and CDR2: MNHNS and SASEGT. The junction had 19 bases not matched to a gene; V was cut back by 7 bases and J by 5 bases. The CDR3 totals 18 residues. The CDR3 coding sequence is TGTGCCAGCACCTACCAAGGGGGTTCTAGCGGGAGTTTGGAGACCCAGTACTTC. Translation: CASTYQGGSSGSLETQYF.

This clonotype was detected many times. V is TRBV6-6 and J is TRBJ2-7; D uncertain. The CDR3 sequence is 12 residues long. Trimming shortened V by 2 bases and J by 6 bases, and 8 bases separated the two germline ends. Germline CDR1 and CDR2: MNHNY and SVGAGI (reference sequence). The CDR3 nucleotides read TGTGCCAGCAGTTACGACCAGGTCGAGCAGTACTTC. This codes for CASSYDQVEQYF.

This clonotype was seen many times. The chain is built from TRBV15 and TRBJ1-4; D gene ambiguous. CDR1 and CDR2 from the germline V gene are LNHNV and YYDKDF (reference sequence). The V and J ends lost 5 bases and 0 bases respectively, with 4 bases between them. CDR3 length: 13 residues. In nucleotides, the CDR3 is TGTGCCACCAGCGGCTCAACTAATGAAAAACTGTTTTTT. Protein sequence: CATSGSTNEKLFF.